This record looks at one T cell receptor (beta chain) sequence and its context. Its antigen remains unidentified. CDR1 and CDR2 from the germline V gene are SGHRS and YFSETQ. This CDR3 is 14 amino acids long. V lost 3 bases to trimming and J lost 2 bases, with 9 bases between them. This sample was included in a study of cytomegalovirus exposure and HLA in healthy donors. General study results and limits: The study carried out a later analysis of TCR beta sequences. It associated approximately 15,000 of them with specific HLA alleles at a false discovery rate of 0.05. In a later analysis, a missense DCLRE1C variant was linked to TCR beta V- and J-gene trimming. Within an earlier analysis, most TCR beta V segments proved productive either about 87% or about 30% of the time.

The PCR ran on 60 Vbeta and 13 Jbeta primers. Sequencing used immunoSEQ multiplex PCR; TCRdb keeps in-frame clones, though not all of them. Of roughly 120,000 clones in the sample, approximately 9.4% were seen once. Donors showed nominal health when sampled, although they likely had unrecorded immune exposures. This sequence originates from a young man in good health and CMV-seronegative. The sample taken for sequencing was PBMCs. The J gene is TRBJ1-3, the V gene TRBV5-1, with D possibly being TRBD1 (5 bases). CDR3 bases: TGCGCCAGCAGCTCAGGGAATACTGGAAACACCATATATTTT. Its translation: CASSSGNTGNTIYF. The complete variable domain, with remaining parts taken from reference TRBV5-1 and TRBJ1-3, reads KAGVTQTPRYLIKTRGQQVTLSCSPISGHRSVSWYQQTPGQGLQFLFEYFSETQRNKGNFPGRFSGRQFSNSRSEMNVSTLELGDSALYLCASSSGNTGNTIYFGEGSWLTVV.